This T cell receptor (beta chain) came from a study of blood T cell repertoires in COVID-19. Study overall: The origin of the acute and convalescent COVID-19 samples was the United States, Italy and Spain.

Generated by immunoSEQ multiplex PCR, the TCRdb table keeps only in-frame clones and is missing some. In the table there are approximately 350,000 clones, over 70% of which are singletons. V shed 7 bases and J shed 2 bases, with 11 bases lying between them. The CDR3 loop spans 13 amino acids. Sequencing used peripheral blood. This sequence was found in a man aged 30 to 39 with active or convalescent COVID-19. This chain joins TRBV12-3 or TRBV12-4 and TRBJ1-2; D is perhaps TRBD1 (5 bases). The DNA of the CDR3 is TGTGCCAGCACCAAGGAGGGGAACTATGGCTACACCTTC. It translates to CASTKEGNYGYTF.